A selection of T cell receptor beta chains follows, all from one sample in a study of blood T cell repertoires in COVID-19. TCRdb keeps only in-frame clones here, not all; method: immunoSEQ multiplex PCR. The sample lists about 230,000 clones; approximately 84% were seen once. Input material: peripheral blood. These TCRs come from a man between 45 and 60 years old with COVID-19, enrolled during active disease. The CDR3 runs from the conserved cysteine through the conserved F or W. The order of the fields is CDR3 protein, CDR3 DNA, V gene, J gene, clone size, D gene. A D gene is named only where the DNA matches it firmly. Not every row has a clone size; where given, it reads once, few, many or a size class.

CDR3 protein: CSVQTGVDEQYF
CDR3 DNA: TGCAGCGTCCAGACAGGGGTCGACGAGCAGTACTTC
V gene: TRBV29-1
J gene: TRBJ2-7
clone size: NA
D gene: TRBD1

CDR3 protein: CASAHDSATYEQYF
CDR3 DNA: TGTGCCAGCGCCCATGACAGTGCGACCTACGAGCAGTACTTC
V gene: TRBV7-9
J gene: TRBJ2-7
clone size: NA
D gene: NA

CDR3 protein: CASSLGLAGSGELFF
CDR3 DNA: TGTGCCAGCAGTCTTGGACTAGCGGGATCCGGGGAGCTGTTTTTT
V gene: TRBV7-9
J gene: TRBJ2-2
clone size: NA
D gene: TRBD2

CDR3 protein: CASSDPRRGGSEKLFF
CDR3 DNA: TGTGCCAGCAGTGACCCTCGGAGGGGGGGGAGCGAAAAACTGTTTTTT
V gene: TRBV25-1
J gene: TRBJ1-4
clone size: NA
D gene: NA

CDR3 protein: CASSASGGGGHYEQYF
CDR3 DNA: TGTGCCAGCAGCGCCTCTGGGGGCGGGGGGCATTACGAGCAGTACTTC
V gene: TRBV9
J gene: TRBJ2-7
clone size: NA
D gene: TRBD2

CDR3 protein: CASSVLSSYNEQFF
CDR3 DNA: TGTGCCAGCAGCGTTTTGAGCTCCTACAATGAGCAGTTCTTC
V gene: TRBV5-8
J gene: TRBJ2-1
clone size: NA
D gene: NA

CDR3 protein: CAIRGQGTNGTEAFF
CDR3 DNA: TGTGCCATCAGGGGACAGGGAACGAACGGCACTGAAGCTTTCTTT
V gene: TRBV10-3
J gene: TRBJ1-1
clone size: NA
D gene: TRBD1

CDR3 protein: CATRRDFSSYEQYF
CDR3 DNA: TGTGCCACCAGGCGGGACTTTAGCTCCTACGAGCAGTACTTC
V gene: TRBV15
J gene: TRBJ2-7
clone size: few
D gene: NA

CDR3 protein: CASSQSGTSGAETQYF
CDR3 DNA: TGTGCCAGCAGCCAGTCCGGGACTAGCGGGGCGGAGACCCAGTACTTC
V gene: TRBV4-2
J gene: TRBJ2-5
clone size: NA
D gene: TRBD2

CDR3 protein: CASSQSVGQSPEQYF
CDR3 DNA: TGCGCCAGCAGTCAATCGGTTGGACAGAGCCCGGAGCAGTACTTC
V gene: TRBV23-1
J gene: TRBJ2-7
clone size: NA
D gene: NA

CDR3 protein: CASSSVRQGEAFF
CDR3 DNA: TGTGCCAGCAGTTCCGTTAGACAGGGTGAAGCTTTCTTT
V gene: TRBV12-3/TRBV12-4
J gene: TRBJ1-1
clone size: NA
D gene: TRBD1

CDR3 protein: CASGLKYEQYF
CDR3 DNA: TGTGCCAGCGGGCTGAAATACGAGCAGTACTTC
V gene: TRBV2
J gene: TRBJ2-7
clone size: NA
D gene: NA

CDR3 protein: CATSTFSSYNSPLHF
CDR3 DNA: TGTGCCACCAGCACCTTCAGCTCCTATAATTCACCCCTCCACTTT
V gene: TRBV15
J gene: TRBJ1-6
clone size: NA
D gene: NA

CDR3 protein: CSASRGQGYNEQFF
CDR3 DNA: TGCAGTGCTAGTAGGGGACAGGGATACAATGAGCAGTTCTTC
V gene: TRBV20-1
J gene: TRBJ2-1
clone size: NA
D gene: TRBD1

CDR3 protein: CAIRQDRAGYGYTF
CDR3 DNA: TGTGCCATCAGGCAAGACAGGGCTGGCTATGGCTACACCTTC
V gene: TRBV10-3
J gene: TRBJ1-2
clone size: NA
D gene: TRBD1

CDR3 protein: CASSLEQGANEKLFF
CDR3 DNA: TGCGCCAGCAGCTTGGAACAGGGAGCTAATGAAAAACTGTTTTTT
V gene: TRBV5-1
J gene: TRBJ1-4
clone size: NA
D gene: NA

CDR3 protein: CASSVTDRNTEAFF
CDR3 DNA: TGTGCCAGCAGCGTGACGGACAGGAACACTGAAGCTTTCTTT
V gene: TRBV9
J gene: TRBJ1-1
clone size: NA
D gene: NA

CDR3 protein: CASSLAMTGGSSGTGELFF
CDR3 DNA: TGTGCCAGTAGCCTAGCAATGACAGGGGGCAGTTCGGGCACCGGGGAGCTGTTTTTT
V gene: TRBV19
J gene: TRBJ2-2
clone size: NA
D gene: TRBD1

CDR3 protein: CASSSQGKNTGELFF
CDR3 DNA: TGTGCCAGCAGTTCTCAGGGGAAGAACACCGGGGAGCTGTTTTTT
V gene: TRBV2
J gene: TRBJ2-2
clone size: NA
D gene: NA

CDR3 protein: CASSDWPGGTDTQYF
CDR3 DNA: TGTGCCAGCAGTGACTGGCCGGGTGGGACAGATACGCAGTATTTT
V gene: TRBV25-1
J gene: TRBJ2-3
clone size: NA
D gene: NA

CDR3 protein: CASSLAGSYEQYF
CDR3 DNA: TGTGCCAGCAGTTTAGCGGGATCCTACGAGCAGTACTTC
V gene: TRBV6-5
J gene: TRBJ2-7
clone size: once
D gene: TRBD2

CDR3 protein: CASSFRDSAYLTRYGYTF
CDR3 DNA: TGTGCCAGCAGCTTCCGGGACAGCGCCTACCTAACTAGGTATGGCTACACCTTC
V gene: TRBV5-4
J gene: TRBJ1-2
clone size: NA
D gene: TRBD1

CDR3 protein: CASSQDRAVYNEQFF
CDR3 DNA: TGTGCCAGCAGCCAAGACAGGGCGGTCTACAATGAGCAGTTCTTC
V gene: TRBV7-2
J gene: TRBJ2-1
clone size: NA
D gene: TRBD1

CDR3 protein: CASRLAGTSYNEQFF
CDR3 DNA: TGTGCCAGCAGACTAGCGGGGACCTCCTACAATGAGCAGTTCTTC
V gene: TRBV6-5
J gene: TRBJ2-1
clone size: NA
D gene: TRBD2

CDR3 protein: CASSPSFDRGYEQYF
CDR3 DNA: TGTGCCAGCTCACCCTCATTTGACAGGGGGTACGAGCAGTACTTC
V gene: TRBV18
J gene: TRBJ2-7
clone size: NA
D gene: TRBD1

CDR3 protein: CASRREETQYF
CDR3 DNA: TGTGCCAGCAGGAGAGAAGAGACCCAGTACTTC
V gene: TRBV6-5
J gene: TRBJ2-5
clone size: NA
D gene: NA

CDR3 protein: CASSPTAAISGNTIYF
CDR3 DNA: TGTGCCAGCTCACCAACAGCCGCTATCTCTGGAAACACCATATATTTT
V gene: TRBV18
J gene: TRBJ1-3
clone size: NA
D gene: NA

CDR3 protein: CASSYMGGAYNEQFF
CDR3 DNA: TGTGCCAGCAGCTATATGGGGGGGGCCTACAATGAGCAGTTCTTC
V gene: TRBV7-6
J gene: TRBJ2-1
clone size: NA
D gene: TRBD2

CDR3 protein: CASSQVRGASSYNSPLHF
CDR3 DNA: TGCGCCAGCAGCCAAGTACGGGGGGCCAGCTCCTATAATTCACCCCTCCACTTT
V gene: TRBV4-3
J gene: TRBJ1-6
clone size: NA
D gene: NA

CDR3 protein: CSVVSRGNTEAFF
CDR3 DNA: TGCAGCGTTGTGTCCAGGGGTAACACTGAAGCTTTCTTT
V gene: TRBV29-1
J gene: TRBJ1-1
clone size: once
D gene: NA

CDR3 protein: CASRGQEWAYTF
CDR3 DNA: TGTGCCAGTAGGGGACAGGAATGGGCTTACACCTTC
V gene: TRBV19
J gene: TRBJ1-2
clone size: NA
D gene: TRBD1

CDR3 protein: CASSPSRGRNSPLHF
CDR3 DNA: TGTGCCAGCTCACCCTCCAGGGGGCGTAATTCACCCCTCCACTTT
V gene: TRBV18
J gene: TRBJ1-6
clone size: NA
D gene: TRBD1

CDR3 protein: CASSSTGGSGNTIYF
CDR3 DNA: TGTGCCAGCAGCTCGACAGGGGGCTCTGGAAACACCATATATTTT
V gene: TRBV11-1
J gene: TRBJ1-3
clone size: NA
D gene: TRBD1

CDR3 protein: CASSVAPSSHNEQFF
CDR3 DNA: TGTGCCAGCAGCGTAGCCCCTAGCAGCCACAATGAGCAGTTCTTC
V gene: TRBV7-2
J gene: TRBJ2-1
clone size: NA
D gene: NA

CDR3 protein: CATSRGTGNNQPQHF
CDR3 DNA: TGTGCCACCAGCAGAGGAACAGGTAACAATCAGCCCCAGCATTTT
V gene: TRBV15
J gene: TRBJ1-5
clone size: NA
D gene: NA

CDR3 protein: CSVEGDRGDTEAFF
CDR3 DNA: TGCAGCGTTGAAGGTGACAGGGGAGACACTGAAGCTTTCTTT
V gene: TRBV29-1
J gene: TRBJ1-1
clone size: NA
D gene: TRBD1

CDR3 protein: CASSALASGIEDEQYF
CDR3 DNA: TGTGCCAGCAGCGCCCTTGCTAGCGGGATAGAGGACGAGCAGTACTTC
V gene: TRBV27
J gene: TRBJ2-7
clone size: few
D gene: TRBD2

CDR3 protein: CASSERNRAGEQFF
CDR3 DNA: TGTGCCAGCAGCGAGAGAAATAGGGCGGGTGAGCAGTTCTTC
V gene: TRBV9
J gene: TRBJ2-1
clone size: NA
D gene: NA